This T cell receptor (beta chain) was retrieved from a study of T cells in Graves' hyperthyroidism and ophthalmopathy. General study findings and limits: Most clonotypes that expanded in the thyroid above 0.001 also showed up in blood. Stable hyperthyroidism and ophthalmopathy were separated using 13 V-J signatures.

This clonotype was observed many times. The antigen is not known. Germline V gene lookup returns CDR1 MDHEN and CDR2 SYDVKM. The length of the CDR3 is 17 residues. Trimming took 5 bases from V and 0 from J, leaving 17 bases between them. Using RNA transcripts as the source, TCR beta CDR3 regions were amplified. When the TCR CDR3 underwent first-round RT-PCR, the HTBI primer set was used. TCRdb used MiXCR to reprocess the multiplex PCR reads, holding one entry per CDR3 protein. The repertoire includes about 420,000 distinct CDR3 sequences, roughly 13% of them detected once, and about 4.9% sits in the top ten.

The rearrangement links TRBV28 to TRBJ1-3; no firm D call. The sequencing sample was made of blood. The clonotype originates from a woman under 30 with Graves' hyperthyroidism. The CDR3 is CASSPLGPLDSGNTIYF. CDR3 DNA: TGTGCCAGCAGTCCTCTAGGACCCCTTGACTCTGGAAACACCATATATTTT.